Below, 19 T cell receptor beta chains from the same sample are listed, as sequenced in a study of shared clonotypes between healthy human individuals. Profiling relied on immunoSEQ multiplex PCR, and the TCRdb table lists in-frame clones only, not all of them. The table includes under 2.5 million clones, 80% to 95% detected once. The specimen sequenced was naive CD4+ T cells from PBMCs. Noted subset: CD45RA+ positively selected. These receptors all come from a man between 18 and 35 years old in good health. Some clones in this sample may be carry-over from other donors' samples.

This clone was recorded only once. This chain connects TRBV6-1 to TRBJ2-7; no clear D. The germline CDR1 and CDR2 sequences are MNHNS and SASEGT. V was pared by 6 bases and J by 2 bases, with 5 bases between. This CDR3 region has 11 residues. The CDR3 here is CASRVTYEQYF. The CDR3 bases are TGTGCCAGCAGAGTAACCTACGAGCAGTACTTC.

The V gene is TRBV11-2, the J gene TRBJ2-7, with D possibly TRBD2 on 6 matching bases. The CDR3 sequence is 16 residues long. Germline CDR1 and CDR2: SGHAT and FQNNGV. V lost 8 bases and J 0 bases, leaving 20 bases between the germline ends. The CDR3 spells CASVRLRETSSYEQYF. DNA of the CDR3: TGTGCCAGCGTACGTCTGCGGGAAACGAGCTCCTACGAGCAGTACTTC.

The CDR3 DNA follows: TGTGCCAGCAGAAAACAGGGGGCGGATGAAAAACTGTTTTTT. Translating it yields CASRKQGADEKLFF. The chain recombines TRBV6-5 with TRBJ1-4, with TRBD1 matching over 9 bases. The germline V gene has CDR1 MNHEY and CDR2 SVGAGI. Trimming cost V 6 bases and J 6 bases; bases outside gene matches: 5. CDR3 length: 14 amino acids.

V is TRBV19 and J is TRBJ2-7; tentative D call: TRBD1 (6 bases). This CDR3 comprises 15 residues. Trimming removed 6 bases at V and 1 base at J, with 16 bases between. Germline assignment: CDR1 LNHDA and CDR2 SQIVND (reference sequence). The CDR3 spells CASRSTGYGSYEQYF. The CDR3 DNA reads as TGTGCCAGTAGAAGCACAGGGTACGGGTCCTACGAGCAGTACTTC.

About this clone itself: Other nucleotide sequences from this sample produce the same CDR3. J is TRBJ2-3 and V is TRBV9, with TRBD1 as a possible D gene (5 bases). The CDR3 loop spans 15 amino acids. The V end was cut by 4 bases, the J end by 2 bases, with 14 bases between. Per the germline V gene, CDR1 is SGDLS and CDR2 is YYNGEE. The CDR3 sequence: CASSSQGALTDTQYF. The CDR3, as DNA: TGTGCCAGCAGCTCCCAAGGGGCCCTCACAGATACGCAGTATTTT.

The V and J genes are TRBV7-9 and TRBJ2-6; D not certain. The length of the CDR3 is 12 residues. V gave up 3 bases and J gave up 4 bases, with 1 base separating them. Germline CDR1 is SEHNR and CDR2 is FQNEAQ (reference sequence). CDR3 bases: TGTGCCAGCAGCTTCGGGGCCAACGTCCTGACTTTC. This translates into CASSFGANVLTF.

The CDR3: CASSPRVGTDTQYF. The DNA of the CDR3 is TGTGCCAGCAGTCCGAGAGTCGGGACAGATACGCAGTATTTT. V gene TRBV27 combines with J gene TRBJ2-3; D is unresolved. In germline, CDR1 is MNHEY, CDR2 SMNVEV (reference sequence). The CDR3 is 14 residues long. Trimming took 5 bases from V and 3 from J, leaving 12 bases between them.

The gene calls are TRBV6-1 and TRBJ2-1; 13 nucleotides line up with TRBD2. CDR1 and CDR2 (germline): MNHNS, SASEGT. With V trimmed by 6 bases and J by 9 bases, 8 bases remained unmatched. The CDR3 runs to 15 residues. The CDR3 spells CASSHTSGRDPEQFF. The CDR3 DNA follows: TGTGCCAGCAGCCACACTAGCGGGAGGGACCCTGAGCAGTTCTTC.

The V gene is TRBV5-1, the J gene TRBJ1-4; the match to TRBD1 covers 8 bases. With 7 bases clipped from V and 4 bases from J, the junction kept 15 bases outside the gene matches. There are 17 residues in the CDR3. Germline assignment: CDR1 SGHRS and CDR2 YFSETQ. The CDR3 is CASRRGQGLILNEKLFF. The CDR3 DNA follows: TGCGCCAGCCGACGAGGACAGGGCCTTATCCTTAATGAAAAACTGTTTTTT.

Only a few counts were recorded for this clone. The chain is built from TRBV18 and TRBJ1-1; D unclear. CDR3 length: 13 amino acids. Germline lookup yields CDR1 KGHSH and CDR2 LQKENI. Trimming took 3 bases from V and 4 from J, leaving 9 bases between them. The CDR3: CASSPGRPTEAFF. The CDR3 DNA follows: TGTGCCAGCTCACCTGGTCGACCCACTGAAGCTTTCTTT. The full variable domain, its missing parts supplied by reference TRBV18 and TRBJ1-1, is NAGVMQNPRHLVRRRGQEARLRCSPMKGHSHVYWYRQLPEEGLKFMVYLQKENIIDESGMPKERFSAEFPKEGPSILRIQQVVRGDSAAYFCASSPGRPTEAFFGQGTRLTVV.

This rearrangement joins TRBV18 to TRBJ2-1, with D perhaps given as TRBD1 or TRBD2 (5 bases each). Germline loops: CDR1 KGHSH, CDR2 LQKENI. The CDR3 runs to 12 residues. The V end was cut by 2 bases, the J end by 7 bases, with 6 bases between. CDR3 sequence (DNA): TGTGCCAGCTCACCAGAGGGGAATGAGCAGTTCTTC. Encoded protein: CASSPEGNEQFF.

V gene TRBV28 combines with J gene TRBJ2-3; 8 bases fit TRBD2. CDR1 is MDHEN, CDR2 SYDVKM, per germline. Trimming removed 4 bases from V and 1 base from J; junction bases left unmatched: 7. This CDR3 is 16 amino acids long. CDR3 nucleotide sequence: TGTGCCAGCAGTTCGCCGACTAGCGCCCGCACAGATACGCAGTATTTT. It specifies CASSSPTSARTDTQYF.

V is TRBV5-1 and J is TRBJ1-4; D call uncertain. This CDR3 has 15 residues. The germline gives CDR1 SGHRS, CDR2 YFSETQ. V dropped 0 bases and J dropped 5 bases, with 11 bases sitting between them. CDR3 protein: CASSLVGRGNEKLFF. The CDR3 DNA is TGCGCCAGCAGCTTGGTGGGGAGAGGGAATGAAAAACTGTTTTTT.

The V and J genes are TRBV5-6 and TRBJ2-7, with D possibly matching TRBD2 (6 bases). Germline CDR1 SGHDT, CDR2 YYEEEE. This CDR3 is 13 amino acids long. Trimming shortened V by 1 base and J by 4 bases, and 9 bases separated the two germline ends. The chain's CDR3 is CASSLWGLYEQYF. For the CDR3, the DNA is TGTGCCAGCAGCTTGTGGGGACTTTACGAGCAGTACTTC.

V usage is TRBV4-1 and J usage is TRBJ1-2, with D perhaps matching TRBD1 (5 bases). V was trimmed by 8 bases and J by 0 bases, leaving 16 bases between them. The CDR3 has 15 amino acids. The germline V gene encodes CDR1 MGHRA and CDR2 YSYEKL. CDR3 DNA sequence: TGCGCCAGCGTTTACCGGGACGGAGCTAACTATGGCTACACCTTC. It yields the protein CASVYRDGANYGYTF.

The chain is built from TRBV5-1 and TRBJ2-2, with D unresolved. Germline CDR1 SGHRS, CDR2 YFSETQ. V was trimmed by 4 bases and J by 1 base, leaving 14 bases between them. This CDR3 spans 16 amino acids. CDR3 sequence: CASSLTVGENTGELFF. CDR3 coding DNA: TGCGCCAGCAGCCTGACTGTGGGCGAGAACACCGGGGAGCTGTTTTTT.

In regard to this clone: The same CDR3 is also encoded by other DNA sequences in this sample. V is TRBV18 and J is TRBJ2-7; D may be TRBD1 or TRBD2 (5 bases each). The CDR3 length is 14 residues. CDR1 and CDR2 from the germline V gene are KGHSH and LQKENI. With 3 bases removed from V and 2 bases from J, the gap between germline ends came to 11 bases. The CDR3 DNA reads TGTGCCAGCTCACCTCCGGGACGGCCCTACGAGCAGTACTTC. It is translated as CASSPPGRPYEQYF.

The chain couples TRBV9 to TRBJ1-2, with 8 bases matching TRBD1. Germline loops: CDR1 SGDLS, CDR2 YYNGEE. The V and J ends lost 6 bases and 7 bases, in that order; junction bases with no gene match: 8. The CDR3 is 13 residues long. CDR3 sequence: CASNRQGLLGYTF. As DNA, the CDR3 is TGTGCCAGCAATAGACAGGGGCTCCTTGGCTACACCTTC.

This chain links TRBV6-1 with TRBJ2-3; D remains ambiguous. Trimming took off 1 base at V and 1 base at J, with 9 bases between the two ends. CDR1 is MNHNS, CDR2 SASEGT, per germline. This CDR3 contains 15 residues. For the CDR3, the DNA is TGTGCCAGCAGTGAAGGCCGTGCGGGCACAGATACGCAGTATTTT. Residues: CASSEGRAGTDTQYF.